The 8 T cell receptor beta chains below all came from one sample that was sequenced in a study of blood T cell repertoires in COVID-19 (dated by TCRdb to 2020 to 2021). Libraries were built with the immunoSEQ multiplex PCR assay. TCRdb limited this immuneACCESS table to in-frame rearrangements with V and J called. A share of clones is missing; checked studies link under half to unresolved V genes, and the rest is unexplained. The sample table lists tens of thousands of clones, approximately 80% of them with a count of one. Approximately 6.8% of the sample comes from the top ten. Material: peripheral blood. Receptors originate from a woman aged 45 to 65 with active or convalescent COVID-19.

This chain links TRBV29-1 with TRBJ1-1, with 9 nucleotides matching TRBD1. Germline V gene lookup returns CDR1 SQVTM and CDR2 ANQGSEA. The length of the CDR3 is 14 residues. V lost 7 bases and J lost 0; bases outside the gene matches: 6. This CDR3 reads CSATGGGMNTEAFF. As DNA, the CDR3 is TGCAGCGCGACAGGGGGAGGAATGAACACTGAAGCTTTCTTT.

V and J are TRBV12-3 or TRBV12-4 and TRBJ1-1; D is undetermined. CDR3 length: 13 residues. Deletions cut 8 bases from V and 0 bases from J, with 10 bases between. CDR3 region: CASGRDLNTEAFF. The CDR3 nucleotides are TGTGCCAGCGGCCGGGATCTGAACACTGAAGCTTTCTTT.

The chain couples TRBV4-1 to TRBJ2-4, with 9 bases identical to TRBD2. Germline trimming cut 1 base from V and 3 bases from J; bases unmatched to any gene: 7. The CDR3 has 17 residues. Germline CDR1 reads MGHRA; CDR2 reads YSYEKL. CDR3 nucleotides: TGCGCCAGCAGCCAAGGAAGCCCTAGCGGGATCAAAAACATTCAGTACTTC. Residues: CASSQGSPSGIKNIQYF.

The J gene is TRBJ2-2, the V gene TRBV6-2 or TRBV6-3, with D uncertain. CDR1 and CDR2 (germline): MNHEY, SVGEGT. V gave up 5 bases and J gave up 5 bases, with 9 bases separating them. The CDR3 consists of 13 residues. CDR3: CASSQQWTGELFF. In DNA, the CDR3 is TGTGCCAGCAGTCAACAGTGGACCGGGGAGCTGTTTTTT.

The chain joins TRBV11-3 to TRBJ1-6; D possibly corresponds to TRBD1 (5 bases). Germline loops: CDR1 SGHNT, CDR2 YENEEA. Trimming pared 2 bases from V and 8 bases from J, leaving 7 bases between. CDR3 length: 13 residues. The CDR3 protein is CASSLQGDSPLHF. DNA of the CDR3: TGTGCCAGCAGCTTACAGGGTGATTCACCCCTCCACTTT.

This clone has only a few counts. This chain uses TRBV18 with TRBJ1-3; D gene unclear. The CDR3 has 15 amino acids. Germline CDR1 and CDR2: KGHSH and LQKENI. V was clipped by 3 bases and J by 9 bases, with 18 bases between them. The CDR3 coding sequence is TGTGCCAGCTCACCCCTTATGACACCCCGGGGCACCATATATTTT. This codes for CASSPLMTPRGTIYF.

The genes are TRBV18 and TRBJ1-1, with TRBD1 as a possible D gene (5 bases). In germline, CDR1 is KGHSH, CDR2 LQKENI. The CDR3 runs to 15 residues. Trimming stripped 0 bases from V and 6 bases from J, with 14 bases between. CDR3 DNA sequence: TGTGCCAGCTCACCACCGACAGTAGGGGCTGCTGAAGCTTTCTTT. As protein: CASSPPTVGAAEAFF.

The rearrangement joins TRBV27 to TRBJ1-1; D remains unclear. V lost 4 bases and J 6 bases, leaving 15 bases between the germline ends. Germline values: CDR1 MNHEY, CDR2 SMNVEV (reference sequence). The CDR3 has 14 residues. CDR3 in DNA: TGTGCCAGCAGTTCTCGCTTTGACACGTCTGAAGCTTTCTTT. This sequence encodes CASSSRFDTSEAFF.